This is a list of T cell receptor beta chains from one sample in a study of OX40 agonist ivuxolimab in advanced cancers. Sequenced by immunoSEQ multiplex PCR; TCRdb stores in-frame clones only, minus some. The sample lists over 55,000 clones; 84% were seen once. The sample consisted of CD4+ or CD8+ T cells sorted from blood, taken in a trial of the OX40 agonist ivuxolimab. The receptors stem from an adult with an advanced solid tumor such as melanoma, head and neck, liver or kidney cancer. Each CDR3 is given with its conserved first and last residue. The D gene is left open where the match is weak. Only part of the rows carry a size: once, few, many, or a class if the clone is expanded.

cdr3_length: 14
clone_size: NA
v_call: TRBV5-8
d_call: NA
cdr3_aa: CASSSLRGTDTQYF

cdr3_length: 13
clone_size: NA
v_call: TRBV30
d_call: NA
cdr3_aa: CAWKKGMNTEAFF

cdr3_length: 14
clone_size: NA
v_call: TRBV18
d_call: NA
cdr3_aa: CASSPLDSTDTQYF

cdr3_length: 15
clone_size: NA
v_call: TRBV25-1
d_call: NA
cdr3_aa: CASSDREATNEKLFF

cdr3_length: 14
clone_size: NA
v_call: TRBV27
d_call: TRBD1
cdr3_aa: CASSLGQGAFVLFF

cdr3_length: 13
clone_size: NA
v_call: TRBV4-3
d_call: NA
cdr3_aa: CASSVAPGDTQYF

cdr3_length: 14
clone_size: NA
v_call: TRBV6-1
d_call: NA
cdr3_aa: CASEMTRNNQPQHF

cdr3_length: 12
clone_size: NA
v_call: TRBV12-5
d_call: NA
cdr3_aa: CASGLGDYGYTF

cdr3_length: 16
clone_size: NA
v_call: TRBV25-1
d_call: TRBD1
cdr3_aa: CASSEWGTGGYSPLHF

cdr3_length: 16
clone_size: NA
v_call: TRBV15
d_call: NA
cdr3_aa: CATSREVAGSFQPQHF

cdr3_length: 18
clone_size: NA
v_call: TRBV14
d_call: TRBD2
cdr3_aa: CASSRGLAGGLGYNEQFF

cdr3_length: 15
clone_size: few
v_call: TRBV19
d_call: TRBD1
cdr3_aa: CASSGRQGARNEQFF

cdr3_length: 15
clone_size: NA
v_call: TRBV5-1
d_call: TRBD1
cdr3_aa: CASSLAGQGSEKLFF

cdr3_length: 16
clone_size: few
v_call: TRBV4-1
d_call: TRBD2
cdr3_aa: CASSPVGRGGHNEQFF

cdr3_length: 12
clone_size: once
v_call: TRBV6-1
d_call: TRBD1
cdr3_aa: CASSERTGEAFF

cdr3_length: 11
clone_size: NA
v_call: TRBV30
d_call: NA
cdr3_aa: CAWSLGVEQFF

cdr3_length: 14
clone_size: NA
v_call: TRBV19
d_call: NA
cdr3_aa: CASSIGGRSYEQYF

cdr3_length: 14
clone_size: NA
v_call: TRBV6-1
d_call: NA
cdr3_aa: CASSTAATNEKLFF